The entry below describes one T cell receptor beta chain. As yet, its antigen is unknown. UMI-labeled TRB cDNA libraries were prepared by 5' RACE. Reprocessing the 5' RACE reads, TCRdb reports a single entry for every CDR3 protein and omits DNA. The table lists some 130,000 distinct CDR3 sequences. The data were taken from a study of CXCR3-negative and CXCR3-positive naive CD8 T cells. General study findings and limits: It was found that naive subsets had comparable surface CD5, and TCR strength was inferred from TRB CDR3 properties. Both naive subsets showed comparably high diversity, and memory CD8+ cells showed much lower diversity. Similar TRBV-TRBJ usage characterized naive CXCR3-negative and CXCR3-positive cells; memory cells differed.

Sequencing was done on a sample of naive CXCR3- CD8+ T cells from blood. Subset indicated: CD45RO-CCR7+CD27+CD95- naive CD8+ T cells lacking CXCR3 (TNR3-). The TCR sequence derives from a human donor in good health. Some clones in this sample may be carry-over from other donors' samples.

The CDR3 loop is CSVVDDRGLNEQFF. The chain couples TRBV29-1 to TRBJ2-1; TCRdb gives TRBD1 as the D gene, but with no DNA this cannot be confirmed. In germline, CDR1 is SQVTM, CDR2 ANQGSEA. CDR3 length equals 14 residues.